This T cell receptor beta chain was sequenced in a study of shared clonotypes between healthy human individuals. Deep-level running was used for the assay. Measured with immunoSEQ multiplex PCR; TCRdb has only the in-frame clones, and not every one. Of around 2.1 million clones in the sample, roughly 91% were seen once. Positively selected for CCR7, the CD45RO-negative cells used as naive CD8 cells excluded terminally differentiated effector memory CD45RA+ cells. Germline CDR1 MNHEY, CDR2 SMNVEV (reference sequence). The CDR3 is made up of 11 amino acids. V was pared by 10 bases and J by 2 bases, with 5 bases between.

Sequencing was performed on naive CD8+ T cells from PBMCs. The sequence came from a man aged 18 to 30 in good health. Some clones in this sample may be carry-over from other donors' samples. This chain uses TRBV27 with TRBJ2-2; no clear D. For the CDR3, the DNA is TGTGCCACTGGAAACACCGGGGAGCTGTTTTTT. Protein: CATGNTGELFF.